This T cell receptor beta chain was identified in a study of T cell repertoires in cytomegalovirus infection. As for the study in general: HLA-B-restricted CMV epitopes that are well studied, plus recently identified HLA-C-restricted ones, were used by the study. Based on public TCR beta signatures, there were indications of CMV infection and of a matching HLA type. The study, taken as a whole, reports: Carriage of CMV together with the relevant HLA was identifiable through cumulative public TCR beta family frequency. What dominated the ex vivo response were HLA-C-restricted CMV-specific TCR beta clonotypes.

TCRdb re-derived calls from the reads in MiXCR, one entry per CDR3 protein. Among some 920,000 distinct CDR3 sequences listed, roughly 31% were seen once. Details on this clonotype: Its specificity is not known.

Germline CDR1 SGDLS, CDR2 YYNGEE. With 3 bases removed from V and 8 bases from J, the gap between germline ends came to 14 bases. The CDR3 is made up of 13 amino acids. This chain uses TRBV9 with TRBJ1-2; tentatively, D is TRBD1 (5 bases). The sequence was obtained from a human donor in good health (CMV status not recorded). Some clones in this sample may be carry-over from other donors' samples. The input for sequencing was cultured CD8+ T cells from PBMCs, taken from culture after CMV antigen stimulation. CDR3 protein: CASSGGRVYGYTF. Here the CDR3 DNA reads TGTGCCAGCAGCGGGGGCCGGGTGTACGGCTACACCTTC.